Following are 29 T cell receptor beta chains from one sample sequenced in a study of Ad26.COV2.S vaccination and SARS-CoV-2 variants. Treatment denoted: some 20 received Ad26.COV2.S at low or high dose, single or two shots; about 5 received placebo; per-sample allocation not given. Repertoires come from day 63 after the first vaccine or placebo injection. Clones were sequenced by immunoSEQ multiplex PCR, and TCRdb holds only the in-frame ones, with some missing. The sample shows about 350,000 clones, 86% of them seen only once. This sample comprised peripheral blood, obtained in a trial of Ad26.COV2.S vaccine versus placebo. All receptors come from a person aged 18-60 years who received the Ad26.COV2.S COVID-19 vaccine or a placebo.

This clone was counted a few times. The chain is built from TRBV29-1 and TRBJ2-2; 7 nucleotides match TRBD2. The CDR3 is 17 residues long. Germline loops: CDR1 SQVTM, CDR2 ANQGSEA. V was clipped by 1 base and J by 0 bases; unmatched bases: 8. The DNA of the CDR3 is TGCAGCGTTGAAGGCGGGAGTGGGCTCGCGAACACCGGGGAGCTGTTTTTT. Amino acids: CSVEGGSGLANTGELFF.

The CDR3 here is CASSLERGHEQFF. As DNA, the CDR3 is TGCGCCAGCAGCTTGGAGCGGGGCCATGAGCAGTTCTTC. The genes are TRBV5-1 and TRBJ2-1; 7 bases fit TRBD2. The V gene end was trimmed by 0 bases and the J gene end by 8 bases; junction bases not matched to a gene: 2. CDR1 and CDR2 from the germline V gene are SGHRS and YFSETQ. The CDR3 length is 13 residues. Using reference TRBV5-1 and TRBJ2-1 for the parts outside the CDR3, the full variable domain is KAGVTQTPRYLIKTRGQQVTLSCSPISGHRSVSWYQQTPGQGLQFLFEYFSETQRNKGNFPGRFSGRQFSNSRSEMNVSTLELGDSALYLCASSLERGHEQFFGPGTRLTVL.

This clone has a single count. The CDR3 region has the DNA TGTGCCAGCAGCGTAGGAGGGTTGGTGGTGACCCAGTACTTC. This encodes CASSVGGLVVTQYF. J is TRBJ2-5 and V is TRBV9, with D maybe TRBD2 (5 bases). V lost 0 bases, J lost 7 bases, and 13 bases lay in between. Germline CDR1 is SGDLS and CDR2 is YYNGEE. The length of the CDR3 is 14 residues.

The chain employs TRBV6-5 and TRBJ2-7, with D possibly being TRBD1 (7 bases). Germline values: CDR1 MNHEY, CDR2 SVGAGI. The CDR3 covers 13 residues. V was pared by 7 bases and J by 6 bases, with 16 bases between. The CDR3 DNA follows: TGTGCCAGCACAGGGGGGAGCTTAGCCGAGCAGTACTTC. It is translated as CASTGGSLAEQYF.

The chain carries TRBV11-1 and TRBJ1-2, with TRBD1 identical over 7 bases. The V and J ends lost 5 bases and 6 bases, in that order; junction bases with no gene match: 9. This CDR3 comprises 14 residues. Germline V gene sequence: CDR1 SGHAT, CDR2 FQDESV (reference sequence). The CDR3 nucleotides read TGTGCCAGCAGCCCTCTTACAGGGGACCATGGCTACACCTTC. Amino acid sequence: CASSPLTGDHGYTF.

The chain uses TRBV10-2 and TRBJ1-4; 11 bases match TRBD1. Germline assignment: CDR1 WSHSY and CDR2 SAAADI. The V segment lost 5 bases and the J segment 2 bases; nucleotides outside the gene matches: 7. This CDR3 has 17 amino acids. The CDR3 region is CASSSGQGVLTNEKLFF. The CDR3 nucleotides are TGCGCCAGCAGTTCGGGACAGGGGGTTCTGACTAATGAAAAACTGTTTTTT.

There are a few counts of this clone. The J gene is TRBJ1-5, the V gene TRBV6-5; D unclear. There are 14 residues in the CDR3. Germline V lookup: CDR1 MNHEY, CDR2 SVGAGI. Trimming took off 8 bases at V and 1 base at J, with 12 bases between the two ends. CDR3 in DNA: TGTGCCAGCCGGGTTTCCGGAAGCAATCAGCCCCAGCATTTT. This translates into CASRVSGSNQPQHF.

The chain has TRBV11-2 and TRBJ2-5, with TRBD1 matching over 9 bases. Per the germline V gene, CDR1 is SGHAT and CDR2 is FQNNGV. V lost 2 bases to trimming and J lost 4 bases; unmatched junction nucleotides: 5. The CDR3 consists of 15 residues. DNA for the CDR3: TGTGCCAGCAGCTTAAACAGGGGGCGAGGAGAGACCCAGTACTTC. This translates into CASSLNRGRGETQYF.

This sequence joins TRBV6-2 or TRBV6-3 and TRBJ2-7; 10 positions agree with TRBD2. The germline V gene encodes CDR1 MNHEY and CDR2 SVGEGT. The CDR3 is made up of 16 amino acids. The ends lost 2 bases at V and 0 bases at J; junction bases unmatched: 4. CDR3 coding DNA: TGTGCCAGCAGTTACCAGGCTAGCGGGGGCTCCTACGAGCAGTACTTC. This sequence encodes CASSYQASGGSYEQYF.

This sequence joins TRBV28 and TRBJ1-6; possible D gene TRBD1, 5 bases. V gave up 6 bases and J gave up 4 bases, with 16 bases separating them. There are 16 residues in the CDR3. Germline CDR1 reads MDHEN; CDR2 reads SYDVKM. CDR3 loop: CASRASTPGYNSPLHF. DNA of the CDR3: TGTGCCAGCAGAGCGAGCACCCCAGGGTATAATTCACCCCTCCACTTT.

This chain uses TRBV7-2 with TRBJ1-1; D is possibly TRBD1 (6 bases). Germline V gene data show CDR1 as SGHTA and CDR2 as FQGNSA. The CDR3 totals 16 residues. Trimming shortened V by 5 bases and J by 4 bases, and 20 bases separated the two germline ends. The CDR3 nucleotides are TGTGCCAGCAGCCTAAGGTCAGGGGAAGCGAGCACTGAAGCTTTCTTT. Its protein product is CASSLRSGEASTEAFF. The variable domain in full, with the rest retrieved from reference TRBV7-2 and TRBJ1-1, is GAGVSQSPSNKVTEKGKDVELRCDPISGHTALYWYRQSLGQGLEFLIYFQGNSAPDKSGLPSDRFSAERTGGSVSTLTIQRTQQEDSAVYLCASSLRSGEASTEAFFGQGTRLTVV.

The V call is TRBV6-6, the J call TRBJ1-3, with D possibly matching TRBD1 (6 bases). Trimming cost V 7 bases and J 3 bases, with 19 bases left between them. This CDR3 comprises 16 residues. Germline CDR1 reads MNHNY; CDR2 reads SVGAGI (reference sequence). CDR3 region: CASTREAGVHGNTIYF. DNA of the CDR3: TGTGCCAGCACCCGGGAGGCAGGGGTGCATGGAAACACCATATATTTT.

CDR3 nucleotides: TGTGCCAGCAGTCTGGCGGGGTTATCCTATGGCTACACCTTC. Translated: CASSLAGLSYGYTF. J is TRBJ1-2 and V is TRBV11-2; D remains ambiguous. The CDR3 is 14 amino acids. V was trimmed by 6 bases and J by 4 bases, leaving 15 bases between them. Germline V CDR1 and CDR2: SGHAT, FQNNGV.

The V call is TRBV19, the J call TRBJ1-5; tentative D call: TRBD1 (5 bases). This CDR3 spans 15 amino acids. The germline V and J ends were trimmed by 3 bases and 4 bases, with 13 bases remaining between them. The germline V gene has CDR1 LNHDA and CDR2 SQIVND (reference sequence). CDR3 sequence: CASSMGPGFNQPQHF. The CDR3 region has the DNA TGTGCCAGTAGTATGGGGCCGGGGTTTAATCAGCCCCAGCATTTT.

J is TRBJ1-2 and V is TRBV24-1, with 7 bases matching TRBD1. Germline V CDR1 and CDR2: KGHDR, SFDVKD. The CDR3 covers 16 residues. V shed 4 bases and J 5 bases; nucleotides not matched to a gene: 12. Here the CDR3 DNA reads TGTGCCACCAGTGACCCTCGGGACAGCTTTGGGTATGGCTACACCTTC. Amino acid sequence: CATSDPRDSFGYGYTF.

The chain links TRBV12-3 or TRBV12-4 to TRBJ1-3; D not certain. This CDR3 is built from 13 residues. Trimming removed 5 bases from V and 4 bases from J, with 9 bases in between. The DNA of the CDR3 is TGTGCCAGCAGTCGGGTATCCGGAAACACCATATATTTT. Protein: CASSRVSGNTIYF.

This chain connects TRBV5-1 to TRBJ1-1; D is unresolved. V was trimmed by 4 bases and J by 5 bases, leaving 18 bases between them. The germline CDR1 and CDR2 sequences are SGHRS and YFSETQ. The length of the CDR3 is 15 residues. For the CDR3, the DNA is TGCGCCAGCAGCCCACCCCGGGAAGGCGGAACTGAAGCTTTCTTT. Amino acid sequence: CASSPPREGGTEAFF.

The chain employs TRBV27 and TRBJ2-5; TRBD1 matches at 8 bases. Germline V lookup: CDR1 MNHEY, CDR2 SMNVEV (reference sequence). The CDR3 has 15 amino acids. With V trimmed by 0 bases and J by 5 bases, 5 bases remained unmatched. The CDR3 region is CASSLSWTGSETQYF. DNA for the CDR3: TGTGCCAGCAGTTTATCGTGGACAGGGAGCGAGACCCAGTACTTC.

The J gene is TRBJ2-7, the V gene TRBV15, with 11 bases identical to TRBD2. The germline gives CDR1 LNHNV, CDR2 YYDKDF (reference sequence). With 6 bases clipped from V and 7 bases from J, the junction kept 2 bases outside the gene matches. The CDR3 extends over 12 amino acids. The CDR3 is CATRTSGEEQYF. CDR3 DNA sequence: TGTGCCACCAGGACTAGCGGGGAGGAGCAGTACTTC.

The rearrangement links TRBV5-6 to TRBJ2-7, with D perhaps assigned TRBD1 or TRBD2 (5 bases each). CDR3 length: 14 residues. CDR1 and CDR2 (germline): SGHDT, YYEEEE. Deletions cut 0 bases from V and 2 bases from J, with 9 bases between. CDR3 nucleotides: TGTGCCAGCAGCTTGGGAGGGGTTCCCTACGAGCAGTACTTC. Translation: CASSLGGVPYEQYF.

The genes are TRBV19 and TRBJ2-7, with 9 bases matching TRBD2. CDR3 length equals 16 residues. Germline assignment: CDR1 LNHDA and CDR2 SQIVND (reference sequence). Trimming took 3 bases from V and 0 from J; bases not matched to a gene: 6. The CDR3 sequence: CASSIRGGAGSYEQYF. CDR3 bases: TGTGCCAGTAGTATCCGCGGGGGGGCAGGCTCCTACGAGCAGTACTTC.

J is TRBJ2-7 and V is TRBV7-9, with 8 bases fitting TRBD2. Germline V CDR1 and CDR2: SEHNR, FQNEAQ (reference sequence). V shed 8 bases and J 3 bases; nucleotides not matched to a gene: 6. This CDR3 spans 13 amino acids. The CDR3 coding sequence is TGTGCCAGCGGGCGGGAGGATCTCTACGAGCAGTACTTC. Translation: CASGREDLYEQYF.

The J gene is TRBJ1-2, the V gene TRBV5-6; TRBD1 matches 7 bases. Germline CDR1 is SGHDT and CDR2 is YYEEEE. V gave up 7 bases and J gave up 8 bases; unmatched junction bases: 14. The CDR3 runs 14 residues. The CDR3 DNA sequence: TGTGCCAGCCGTACAGGGGCCGGTTTTGAGGGCTACACCTTC. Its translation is CASRTGAGFEGYTF. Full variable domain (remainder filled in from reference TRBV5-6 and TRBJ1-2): DAGVTQSPTHLIKTRGQQVTLRCSPKSGHDTVSWYQQALGQGPQFIFQYYEEEERQRGNFPDRFSGHQFPNYSSELNVNALLLGDSALYLCASRTGAGFEGYTFGSGTRLTVV.

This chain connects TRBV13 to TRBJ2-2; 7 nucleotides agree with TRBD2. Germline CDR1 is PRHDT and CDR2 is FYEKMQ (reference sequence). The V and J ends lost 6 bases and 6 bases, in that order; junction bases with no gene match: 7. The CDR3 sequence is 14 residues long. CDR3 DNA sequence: TGTGCCAGCAGGACGGGGGGTTTCCCCGGGGAGCTGTTTTTT. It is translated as CASRTGGFPGELFF.

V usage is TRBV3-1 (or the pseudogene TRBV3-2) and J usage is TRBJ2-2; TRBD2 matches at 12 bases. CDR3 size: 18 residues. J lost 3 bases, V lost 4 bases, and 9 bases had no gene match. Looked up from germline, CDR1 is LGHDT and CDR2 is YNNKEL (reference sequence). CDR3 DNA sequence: TGTGCCAGCAGCCCAAAAGCAACTAGCGGGGGGTACACCGGGGAGCTGTTTTTT. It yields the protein CASSPKATSGGYTGELFF.

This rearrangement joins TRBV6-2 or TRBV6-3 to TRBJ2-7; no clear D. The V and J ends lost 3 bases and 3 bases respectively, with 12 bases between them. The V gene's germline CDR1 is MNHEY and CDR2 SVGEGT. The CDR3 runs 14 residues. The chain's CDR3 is CASSYRPGHYEQYF. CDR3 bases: TGTGCCAGCAGTTATCGTCCGGGCCACTACGAGCAGTACTTC.

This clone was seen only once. CDR3 DNA: TGCGCCAGCAGCCGATGGGGTAGGGGTAATTCACCCCTCCACTTT. This sequence encodes CASSRWGRGNSPLHF. The chain employs TRBV4-1 and TRBJ1-6; D is possibly TRBD1 (5 bases). V shed 4 bases and J shed 6 bases, with 13 bases lying between them. CDR3 length: 15 residues. CDR1 and CDR2 from the germline V gene are MGHRA and YSYEKL.

The CDR3 loop reads CASSRTYNTGNYGYTF. CDR3 DNA sequence: TGTGCCAGCAGCCGAACCTATAACACAGGGAACTATGGCTACACCTTC. The chain has TRBV28 and TRBJ1-2; weak D call: TRBD1 (6 bases). There are 16 residues in the CDR3. CDR1 is MDHEN, CDR2 SYDVKM, per germline. V lost 6 bases, J lost 2 bases, and 19 bases lay in between.

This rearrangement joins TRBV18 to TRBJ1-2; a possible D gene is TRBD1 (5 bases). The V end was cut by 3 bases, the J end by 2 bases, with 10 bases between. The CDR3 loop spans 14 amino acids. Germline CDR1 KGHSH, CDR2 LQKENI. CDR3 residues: CASSPGTENYGYTF. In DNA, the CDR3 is TGTGCCAGCTCACCCGGGACGGAGAACTATGGCTACACCTTC.